The clone carrying this T cell receptor beta chain was observed many times. Antigen: not known. V was trimmed by 5 bases and J by 7 bases, leaving 11 bases between them. This CDR3 contains 12 residues. Germline CDR1 reads SGHVS; CDR2 reads FNYEAQ. The sample originates from a study of T cell repertoires in cytomegalovirus infection. Study summary: Well-studied HLA-B-restricted epitopes and recently identified HLA-C-restricted epitopes of CMV were both used in the study.

Study-wide results and caveats: Dominating the ex vivo response were TCR beta clonotypes that were CMV-specific and HLA-C-restricted. Accumulated public TCR beta family frequency recognized individuals carrying CMV together with the relevant HLA.

TCRdb analysed the reads with MiXCR anew, one entry per CDR3 protein. Of 830,000 or so distinct CDR3 sequences listed, 32% are singletons. This receptor was identified in a human donor in good health (CMV status not recorded). Some clones in this sample may be carry-over from other donors' samples. The sample was cultured CD8+ T cells from PBMCs, taken from culture after CMV antigen stimulation. This chain joins TRBV7-6 and TRBJ1-2, with D possibly being TRBD1 (5 bases). In DNA form, the CDR3 reads TGTGCCAGCAGCGCAGACAGTACTGGCTACACCTTC. It translates to CASSADSTGYTF.